This entry lists 31 T cell receptor beta chains sequenced from one sample in a study of blood T cell repertoires in COVID-19. Assay: immunoSEQ multiplex PCR; the TCRdb copy retains only in-frame clones and omits some. The table lists 30,000 to 40,000 clones, 90% of them singletons. Sequences were obtained from peripheral blood. The receptor set was obtained from a human donor in a cohort sampled during active COVID-19.

The rearrangement joins TRBV29-1 to TRBJ1-1, with 7 bases aligning to TRBD1. Losses at the gene ends were 7 bases for V and 4 bases for J; bases not matched to a gene: 6. The germline CDR1 and CDR2 sequences are SQVTM and ANQGSEA. This CDR3 has 12 residues. The CDR3 here is CSAGQVGTEAFF. The CDR3 DNA reads as TGCAGCGCAGGACAGGTAGGCACTGAAGCTTTCTTT.

This clone was detected a few times. The chain recombines TRBV5-1 with TRBJ1-6; 7 nucleotides line up with TRBD1. The V segment lost 4 bases and the J segment 7 bases; nucleotides outside the gene matches: 11. Germline lookup yields CDR1 SGHRS and CDR2 YFSETQ. This CDR3 has 16 amino acids. CDR3 sequence (DNA): TGCGCCAGCAGCCGGGGATCGACAGGGTCGAATTCACCCCTCCACTTT. Its translation: CASSRGSTGSNSPLHF.

This clone was recorded a few times. The CDR3 spells CASSLDRGIGSPLHF. Here the CDR3 DNA reads TGTGCCAGTAGTTTGGACAGGGGGATTGGATCACCCCTCCACTTT. The chain carries TRBV19 and TRBJ1-6; 10 bases agree with TRBD1. The CDR3 covers 15 residues. Per the germline V gene, CDR1 is LNHDA and CDR2 is SQIVND (reference sequence). V lost 5 bases, J lost 10 bases, and 8 bases stayed unmatched.

V usage is TRBV2 and J usage is TRBJ1-4; TRBD1 agrees at 8 bases. Looked up from germline, CDR1 is SNHLY and CDR2 is FYNNEI. The CDR3 runs to 14 residues. The J segment lost 4 bases and the V segment lost 6 bases, leaving 4 bases of the junction unmatched. The CDR3: CASSRDRSNEKLFF. The CDR3 DNA reads TGTGCCAGCAGCCGGGACAGGAGTAATGAAAAACTGTTTTTT.

This clone has only one observation. The chain couples TRBV5-1 to TRBJ1-6; the match to TRBD1 covers 9 bases. Unmatched junction bases numbered 9, after V lost 7 bases and J lost 7 bases. The CDR3 runs to 15 residues. Germline V lookup: CDR1 SGHRS, CDR2 YFSETQ. The CDR3 here is CASCRTDRGNSPLHF. The CDR3 bases are TGCGCCAGCTGCCGGACGGACAGGGGCAATTCACCCCTCCACTTT.

This clone occurred a few times. The chain employs TRBV11-2 and TRBJ1-3; D not resolved. CDR1 is SGHAT, CDR2 FQNNGV, per germline. The CDR3 extends over 15 amino acids. The V gene lost 2 bases and the J gene lost 0 bases, with 8 bases spanning the gap. As DNA, the CDR3 is TGTGCCAGCAGCTTAAACAGCAACTCTGGAAACACCATATATTTT. Translation gives CASSLNSNSGNTIYF. The full variable domain, completed using reference TRBV11-2 and TRBJ1-3, is EAGVAQSPRYKIIEKRQSVAFWCNPISGHATLYWYQQILGQGPKLLIQFQNNGVVDDSQLPKDRFSAERLKGVDSTLKIQPAKLEDSAVYLCASSLNSNSGNTIYFGEGSWLTVV.

The J gene is TRBJ2-5, the V gene TRBV19; 10 bases map to TRBD2. CDR3 length: 15 residues. V shed 7 bases and J 4 bases; nucleotides not matched to a gene: 9. Germline CDR1 reads LNHDA; CDR2 reads SQIVND (reference sequence). The CDR3 DNA is TGTGCCAGTATGTCCACCGGGACTAGCGTAGAGACCCAGTACTTC. Translated: CASMSTGTSVETQYF. The variable domain in full, with the rest retrieved from reference TRBV19 and TRBJ2-5, is DGGITQSPKYLFRKEGQNVTLSCEQNLNHDAMYWYRQDPGQGLRLIYYSQIVNDFQKGDIAEGYSVSREKKESFPLTVTSAQKNPTAFYLCASMSTGTSVETQYFGPGTRLLVL.

As DNA, the CDR3 is TGTGCCAGCAGTGAACCCCAAAATACGCAGTATTTT. This translates into CASSEPQNTQYF. The V call is TRBV6-1, the J call TRBJ2-3; no reliable D call. CDR3 length equals 12 residues. Between the trimmed V and J ends, which lost 2 bases and 7 bases, there was a span of 7 bases. CDR1 is MNHNS, CDR2 SASEGT, per germline.

The V gene is TRBV6-5, the J gene TRBJ2-7; a weak D match, TRBD2 (6 bases). This CDR3 spans 13 amino acids. Germline V gene lookup returns CDR1 MNHEY and CDR2 SVGAGI. V was clipped by 6 bases and J by 7 bases, with 16 bases between them. CDR3 DNA: TGTGCCAGCAGAACCCCGGGCGGGGTTGAGCAGTACTTC. Translation: CASRTPGGVEQYF.

The rearrangement uses TRBV25-1 and TRBJ2-7; TRBD1 agrees at 11 bases. This CDR3 comprises 15 residues. CDR1 and CDR2 (germline): MGHDK, SYGVNS. V shed 1 base and J 3 bases; nucleotides not matched to a gene: 2. The CDR3 loop reads CASSESGTGGYEQYF. In DNA form, the CDR3 reads TGTGCCAGCAGTGAATCAGGGACAGGGGGCTACGAGCAGTACTTC.

The chain links TRBV7-2 to TRBJ1-5; 7 bases line up with TRBD1. With 4 bases clipped from V and 9 bases from J, the junction kept 9 bases outside the gene matches. Germline V gene data show CDR1 as SGHTA and CDR2 as FQGNSA. The CDR3 length is 14 residues. CDR3: CASSSPTGLGPQHF. CDR3 nucleotides: TGTGCCAGCAGCTCCCCGACAGGGTTGGGGCCCCAGCATTTT.

The chain recombines TRBV28 with TRBJ2-7; 9 bases are shared with TRBD2. CDR1 and CDR2 (germline): MDHEN, SYDVKM. The junction had 5 bases not matched to a gene; V was cut back by 6 bases and J by 2 bases. The CDR3 is made up of 14 amino acids. The CDR3 reads CASRWTSATYEQYF. CDR3 bases: TGTGCCAGCAGGTGGACTAGCGCAACCTACGAGCAGTACTTC.

This chain links TRBV6-2 or TRBV6-3 with TRBJ1-5; D might be TRBD1 (5 bases). CDR3 length: 16 residues. Trimming stripped 2 bases from V and 5 bases from J, with 16 bases between. Germline V CDR1 and CDR2: MNHEY, SVGEGT. Here the CDR3 reads CASSYGVTGVYQPQHF. The DNA of the CDR3 is TGTGCCAGCAGTTACGGTGTCACGGGGGTATATCAGCCCCAGCATTTT.

The V gene is TRBV9, the J gene TRBJ2-1; D possibly corresponds to TRBD2 (6 bases). Trimming took 0 bases from V and 10 from J, leaving 20 bases between them. The CDR3 loop spans 16 amino acids. Germline CDR1 is SGDLS and CDR2 is YYNGEE. The CDR3 DNA reads TGTGCCAGCAGCGTAGTTGCCGCGGGAAAGTCGCAAGAGCAGTTCTTC. It yields the protein CASSVVAAGKSQEQFF.

This chain joins TRBV28 and TRBJ1-4; D gene uncertain. Germline CDR1 reads MDHEN; CDR2 reads SYDVKM. This CDR3 is 12 amino acids long. V shed 9 bases and J shed 4 bases, with 9 bases lying between them. The CDR3 region has the DNA TGTGCCAGTAGCCGAAGTAATGAAAAACTGTTTTTT. Translating it yields CASSRSNEKLFF.

The gene calls are TRBV7-3 and TRBJ2-1, with 14 bases identical to TRBD2. The germline V gene has CDR1 SGHTA and CDR2 FQGTGA. The trim removed 5 bases at V and 0 bases at J, leaving 9 bases unmatched. The CDR3 covers 19 residues. The CDR3 spells CASSPGLAGGKSSYNEQFF. CDR3 nucleotides: TGTGCCAGCAGCCCCGGACTAGCGGGAGGAAAGAGCTCCTACAATGAGCAGTTCTTC.

CDR3 sequence (DNA): TGTGCCAGCAGCCCACTTACAGGGTACTACAATGAGCAGTTCTTC. It yields the protein CASSPLTGYYNEQFF. The chain is built from TRBV14 and TRBJ2-1; D perhaps matches TRBD1 (6 bases). This CDR3 has 15 residues. Trimming stripped 4 bases from V and 3 bases from J, with 13 bases between. Looked up from germline, CDR1 is SGHDN and CDR2 is FVKESK.

Here the CDR3 DNA reads TGTGCCTGGAGCGGAGCCTCAGCGGAGACCCAGTACTTC. As protein: CAWSGASAETQYF. The rearrangement joins TRBV30 to TRBJ2-5, with D uncertain. This CDR3 contains 13 residues. Per the germline V gene, CDR1 is GTSNPN and CDR2 is SVGIG (reference sequence). V was shortened by 3 bases and J by 5 bases, with 13 bases between the two germline ends.

The chain recombines TRBV3-1 (or the pseudogene TRBV3-2) with TRBJ1-2, with 7 bases that match TRBD1. The CDR3 runs to 13 residues. Trimming cost V 3 bases and J 7 bases; bases outside gene matches: 5. CDR1 LGHDT and CDR2 YNNKEL come from the germline V gene (reference sequence). CDR3: CASSQARGLGYTF. Here the CDR3 DNA reads TGTGCCAGCAGCCAGGCGAGGGGGCTTGGCTACACCTTC.

The chain has TRBV7-9 and TRBJ2-2, with a possible D match to TRBD1 (5 bases). CDR3 length: 15 amino acids. CDR1 and CDR2 from the germline V gene are SEHNR and FQNEAQ (reference sequence). Trimming left V 1 base short and J 6 bases short, with 12 bases between. The CDR3 reads CASSLVHPRAGELFF. In DNA form, the CDR3 reads TGTGCCAGCAGCTTAGTACACCCCAGGGCCGGGGAGCTGTTTTTT.

CDR3 bases: TGTGCCAGCAGCGATCCCCTAGCGGGAGGGGCCCCTTACAATGAGCAGTTCTTC. This sequence encodes CASSDPLAGGAPYNEQFF. The rearrangement joins TRBV3-1 (or the pseudogene TRBV3-2) to TRBJ2-1; 12 positions match TRBD2. In germline, CDR1 is LGHDT, CDR2 YNNKEL (reference sequence). CDR3 length: 18 amino acids. V was clipped by 5 bases and J by 4 bases; unmatched bases: 12.

The rearrangement uses TRBV9 and TRBJ1-5; a weak D match, TRBD1 (6 bases). CDR1 is SGDLS, CDR2 YYNGEE, per germline. The V end was cut by 0 bases, the J end by 7 bases, with 11 bases between. The CDR3 loop spans 14 amino acids. CDR3 sequence: CASSVGQGYQPQHF. CDR3 nucleotide sequence: TGTGCCAGCAGCGTAGGGCAGGGGTACCAGCCCCAGCATTTT.

The chain carries TRBV7-2 and TRBJ1-3; D remains unclear. CDR3 size: 15 residues. Trimming removed 5 bases from V and 0 bases from J, with 11 bases in between. Germline assignment: CDR1 SGHTA and CDR2 FQGNSA. The CDR3 DNA reads as TGTGCCAGCAGCCTATCCCACCTCTCTGGAAACACCATATATTTT. Protein: CASSLSHLSGNTIYF.

The genes are TRBV30 and TRBJ2-7; 7 bases line up with TRBD1. V shed 3 bases and J 4 bases; nucleotides not matched to a gene: 12. The CDR3 has 15 amino acids. Germline V gives CDR1 GTSNPN, CDR2 SVGIG (reference sequence). CDR3 sequence: CAWRGLGTVGYEQYF. In DNA, the CDR3 is TGTGCCTGGAGGGGCCTTGGGACAGTGGGGTACGAGCAGTACTTC.

This chain connects TRBV7-9 to TRBJ2-1, with unresolved D. The CDR3 consists of 15 residues. CDR1 and CDR2 from the germline V gene are SEHNR and FQNEAQ (reference sequence). V was shortened by 7 bases and J by 1 base, with 14 bases between the two germline ends. CDR3 DNA sequence: TGTGCCAGCATCTCCAACAGAAGATCCTACAATGAGCAGTTCTTC. Its protein is CASISNRRSYNEQFF.

The rearrangement links TRBV19 to TRBJ1-5; TRBD1 matches 11 bases. CDR3 length equals 13 residues. J was trimmed by 6 bases and V by 8 bases; bases with no gene match: 3. Germline V gene lookup returns CDR1 LNHDA and CDR2 SQIVND (reference sequence). The CDR3 DNA follows: TGTGCCAGTCGGACAGGGGGCGTTCAGCCCCAGCATTTT. It specifies CASRTGGVQPQHF. The full variable domain, in which reference TRBV19 and TRBJ1-5 provide the parts outside the CDR3, is DGGITQSPKYLFRKEGQNVTLSCEQNLNHDAMYWYRQDPGQGLRLIYYSQIVNDFQKGDIAEGYSVSREKKESFPLTVTSAQKNPTAFYLCASRTGGVQPQHFGDGTRLSIL.

The chain couples TRBV7-3 to TRBJ2-5, with D possibly called TRBD1 or TRBD2 (9 bases each). V lost 1 base and J 4 bases, leaving 22 bases between the germline ends. The CDR3 loop spans 18 amino acids. Germline-derived CDR1 and CDR2 are SGHTA and FQGTGA. The CDR3 region has the DNA TGTGCCAGCAGCTTAAGGGGACAGGGTAGCGGGAGCGGAGAGACCCAGTACTTC. Its protein product is CASSLRGQGSGSGETQYF. The variable domain in full, with the rest retrieved from reference TRBV7-3 and TRBJ2-5, is GAGVSQTPSNKVTEKGKYVELRCDPISGHTALYWYRQSLGQGPEFLIYFQGTGAADDSGLPNDRFFAVRPEGSVSTLKIQRTERGDSAVYLCASSLRGQGSGSGETQYFGPGTRLLVL.

The chain employs TRBV7-9 and TRBJ1-2, with 9 bases that match TRBD1. Per the germline V gene, CDR1 is SEHNR and CDR2 is FQNEAQ (reference sequence). The CDR3 runs to 12 residues. V trimming: 7 bases; J trimming: 8 bases; junction bases outside the gene matches: 5. The CDR3 DNA reads as TGTGCCAGCACCCACAGGGGGCAAGGCTACACCTTC. Residues: CASTHRGQGYTF.

The chain recombines TRBV5-1 with TRBJ1-1, with D unresolved. Germline CDR1 reads SGHRS; CDR2 reads YFSETQ. Trimming removed 4 bases at V and 6 bases at J, with 13 bases between. The CDR3 contains 13 residues. The CDR3 DNA follows: TGCGCCAGCAGCACGGGGAGAAGGGCTGAAGCTTTCTTT. Translating it yields CASSTGRRAEAFF.

The chain combines TRBV11-2 with TRBJ2-7; D gene unclear. The V gene lost 0 bases and the J gene lost 3 bases, with 3 bases spanning the gap. The CDR3 loop spans 12 amino acids. Germline CDR1 reads SGHAT; CDR2 reads FQNNGV. The CDR3: CASSLDSYEQYF. The CDR3 region has the DNA TGTGCCAGCAGCTTAGACAGCTACGAGCAGTACTTC.

This clone was found once. The chain carries TRBV27 and TRBJ2-5; a possible D gene is TRBD2 (7 bases). This CDR3 is 16 amino acids long. CDR1 is MNHEY and CDR2 is SMNVEV in the germline V gene (reference sequence). Trimming pared 0 bases from V and 1 base from J, leaving 12 bases between. The CDR3 here is CASSLSSGGLQETQYF. CDR3 nucleotide sequence: TGTGCCAGCAGTTTATCCTCCGGGGGGCTCCAAGAGACCCAGTACTTC.